This TCR beta chain stems from a study of cytomegalovirus exposure and HLA in healthy donors. Study details: Early released data had tens of millions of unique TCRs, all coming from HLA-typed donors. Study-level findings and limits: An analysis that came later showed most CMV-associated TCR beta chains appearing HLA-restricted. HLA-A and HLA-B allele assignments for most subjects were reportedly predicted accurately using TCR beta sequences. When the data were analyzed later, several of the most significant clusters appeared to be linked to common viral pathogens.

It was with 60 Vbeta and 13 Jbeta primers that the PCR ran. Sequencing used immunoSEQ multiplex PCR; TCRdb keeps in-frame clones, though not all of them. This sample's table reports approximately 80,000 clones. About this clone: The target antigen is unknown.

Trimming cost V 4 bases and J 6 bases; bases outside gene matches: 13. The CDR3 is 17 residues long. Germline values: CDR1 SGHDN, CDR2 FVKESK. The sequence came from a woman aged 25-40 years in good health and CMV-seronegative. The sequenced sample was PBMCs. The J gene is TRBJ2-1, the V gene TRBV14, with 9 positions matching TRBD2. The CDR3 region is CASSPERPRTSANEQFF. The CDR3 DNA sequence: TGTGCCAGCAGCCCGGAGCGACCGCGGACTAGCGCCAATGAGCAGTTCTTC. Full variable domain (outside the CDR3, taken from reference TRBV14 and TRBJ2-1): EAGVTQFPSHSVIEKGQTVTLRCDPISGHDNLYWYRRVMGKEIKFLLHFVKESKQDESGMPNNRFLAERTGGTYSTLKVQPAELEDSGVYFCASSPERPRTSANEQFFGPGTRLTVL.